This is a list of T cell receptor beta chains from one sample in a study of PD-L1 blockade in urothelial cancer. The assay was immunoSEQ multiplex PCR, and TCRdb's table has in-frame clones only and misses some. The sample yields about 110,000 clones, roughly 88% seen once. The sample here was PBMCs, taken around atezolizumab (anti-PD-L1) treatment. The source of these receptors is a man in his fifties with urothelial cancer. Both conserved end residues are part of each CDR3. D genes are given only for firm matches. Only some rows state a clone size, as once, few, many or a class for expanded clones.

len | d_gene | abundance | j_gene | v_gene | CDR3aa | CDR3nt
14 | . | once | TRBJ2-5 | TRBV7-2 | CASSLAVLQETQYF | TGTGCCAGCAGCTTAGCGGTACTCCAAGAGACCCAGTACTTC
15 | TRBD2 | . | TRBJ2-7 | TRBV7-2 | CASSYKTSGGYEQYF | TGTGCCAGCAGCTATAAGACTAGCGGGGGCTACGAGCAGTACTTC
16 | . | . | TRBJ2-3 | TRBV5-6 | CASSPNGQIATDTQYF | TGTGCCAGCAGCCCAAATGGGCAAATCGCCACAGATACGCAGTATTTT
14 | . | . | TRBJ2-5 | TRBV6-4 | CASRARLAGETQYF | TGTGCCAGCAGGGCCCGGCTAGCTGGCGAGACCCAGTACTTC
16 | . | . | TRBJ2-4 | TRBV27 | CASSSPTGLAKNIQYF | TGTGCCAGCAGTTCGCCCACAGGGCTAGCCAAAAACATTCAGTACTTC
14 | TRBD1 | many | TRBJ1-1 | TRBV2 | CASTLDRRNTEAFF | TGTGCCAGCACTCTGGACAGGAGGAACACTGAAGCTTTCTTT
14 | . | few | TRBJ1-2 | TRBV30 | CAWSLYRVNYGYTF | TGTGCCTGGAGCCTATACAGGGTGAACTATGGCTACACCTTC
19 | . | . | TRBJ1-1 | TRBV19 | CASSIPYILSGVMNTEAFF | TGTGCCAGTAGTATTCCATACATCTTGTCGGGAGTCATGAACACTGAAGCTTTCTTT
15 | TRBD1 | . | TRBJ2-7 | TRBV7-8 | CASSGSDRGAYEQYF | TGTGCCAGCAGCGGATCGGACAGGGGAGCCTACGAGCAGTACTTC
15 | TRBD1 | . | TRBJ1-3 | TRBV9 | CASSVWAGGPATIYF | TGTGCCAGCAGCGTATGGGCAGGGGGCCCCGCCACCATATATTTT
16 | TRBD2 | . | TRBJ2-7 | TRBV7-2 | CASSLTGTSGPYEQYF | TGTGCCAGCAGCCTGACCGGGACTAGCGGGCCCTACGAGCAGTACTTC
16 | . | . | TRBJ2-1 | TRBV6-4 | CASSQNTQAPPSEQFF | TGTGCCAGCAGCCAGAACACCCAGGCGCCTCCGAGCGAGCAGTTCTTC
14 | . | . | TRBJ2-7 | TRBV5-8 | CASSLLLGGIEQYF | TGTGCCAGCAGCTTGTTACTGGGCGGGATCGAGCAGTACTTC
17 | TRBD2 | once | TRBJ2-1 | TRBV27 | CASSLSPQLAGVPEQFF | TGTGCCAGCAGTTTATCGCCCCAACTAGCGGGAGTACCTGAGCAGTTCTTC
13 | TRBD1 | . | TRBJ1-1 | TRBV27 | CASSWGTGGEAFF | TGTGCCAGCAGTTGGGGGACAGGGGGAGAAGCTTTCTTT
15 | TRBD2 | . | TRBJ2-7 | TRBV7-9 | CASSLDLAGVGEQYF | TGTGCCAGCAGCTTAGATCTAGCGGGAGTGGGTGAGCAGTACTTC
15 | TRBD2 | . | TRBJ2-1 | TRBV7-2 | CASSPFAGGSNEQFF | TGTGCCAGCAGCCCTTTTGCGGGAGGGTCGAATGAGCAGTTCTTC
14 | TRBD1 | . | TRBJ1-2 | TRBV6-1 | CASREHRGFDGYTF | TGTGCCAGCAGGGAACACAGGGGTTTTGATGGCTACACCTTC
12 | . | . | TRBJ2-1 | TRBV11-2 | CASSSVGSEQFF | TGTGCCAGCAGCTCAGTCGGGTCTGAGCAGTTCTTC
14 | TRBD1 | . | TRBJ1-5 | TRBV30 | CAWSVGTGLQPQHF | TGTGCCTGGAGCGTTGGGACAGGTCTCCAGCCCCAGCATTTT
21 | TRBD2 | . | TRBJ2-1 | TRBV13 | CASSPNLWAGEDFSSYNEQFF | TGTGCCAGCAGCCCAAATCTATGGGCGGGAGAGGATTTTAGCTCCTACAATGAGCAGTTCTTC
14 | . | . | TRBJ1-5 | TRBV7-2 | CASSPQGFNQPQHF | TGTGCCAGCAGCCCACAGGGTTTCAATCAGCCCCAGCATTTT
14 | . | . | TRBJ2-7 | TRBV7-9 | CASSLSGQTHEQYF | TGTGCCAGCAGCTTATCTGGGCAGACACACGAGCAGTACTTC
13 | . | . | TRBJ1-1 | TRBV6-1 | CASSTGQNTEAFF | TGTGCCAGCAGTACAGGGCAGAACACTGAAGCTTTCTTT
17 | . | . | TRBJ2-2 | TRBV9 | CASSVFGGRMNTGELFF | TGTGCCAGCAGCGTATTCGGGGGACGGATGAACACCGGGGAGCTGTTTTTT
15 | . | . | TRBJ2-7 | TRBV5-1 | CASSLVVGSSYEQYF | TGCGCCAGCAGCTTGGTGGTCGGGTCATCCTACGAGCAGTACTTC
17 | . | . | TRBJ1-1 | TRBV7-2 | CASSLDSLPDLRRLAFF | TGTGCCAGCAGCTTAGACAGTCTTCCTGATCTTCGACGGTTAGCTTTCTTT
13 | . | few | TRBJ1-6 | TRBV7-8 | CASSFGQNSPLHF | TGTGCCAGCAGCTTCGGACAGAATTCACCCCTCCACTTT
16 | TRBD1 | . | TRBJ1-6 | TRBV5-1 | CASSQGDSSYNSPLHF | TGCGCCAGCAGCCAAGGGGACAGCTCCTATAATTCACCCCTCCACTTT
16 | TRBD2 | . | TRBJ2-1 | TRBV4-1 | CASSRGLAGGVNEQFF | TGCGCCAGCAGCCGGGGACTAGCGGGAGGGGTCAATGAGCAGTTCTTC
12 | . | many | TRBJ1-2 | TRBV19 | CASSTGEYGYTF | TGTGCCAGTAGTACTGGGGAGTATGGCTACACCTTC
11 | . | . | TRBJ1-2 | TRBV6-1 | CATLRYLGYTF | TGTGCCACCCTTCGGTACTTGGGCTACACCTTC
15 | . | . | TRBJ2-3 | TRBV5-1 | CASSSDNPKLDTQYF | TGCGCCAGCAGCTCTGACAATCCGAAACTCGATACGCAGTATTTT
14 | TRBD1 | . | TRBJ1-2 | TRBV7-9 | CASSSRTGESGYTF | TGTGCCAGCAGCTCGCGGACAGGGGAAAGTGGCTACACCTTC
16 | TRBD1 | . | TRBJ1-5 | TRBV7-2 | CASSYTGTVGDQPQHF | TGTGCCAGCAGTTACACTGGGACAGTGGGGGATCAGCCCCAGCATTTT
13 | . | . | TRBJ1-3 | TRBV19 | CASSPGQMSTIYF | TGTGCCAGTAGTCCCGGACAGATGAGCACCATATATTTT
13 | . | . | TRBJ1-1 | TRBV7-9 | CASSLTVNTEAFF | TGTGCCAGCAGCCTAACAGTGAACACTGAAGCTTTCTTT
17 | . | once | TRBJ2-1 | TRBV29-1 | CSPGTLSGPSYDNEQFF | TGCAGCCCTGGTACTCTGAGCGGGCCTTCCTACGACAATGAGCAGTTCTTC
12 | TRBD2 | . | TRBJ2-7 | TRBV6-5 | CASRTSTYEQYF | TGTGCCAGCAGGACTAGCACGTACGAGCAGTACTTC
13 | . | . | TRBJ2-7 | TRBV19 | CASSPTGSYEQYF | TGTGCCAGTAGCCCTACAGGTTCCTACGAGCAGTACTTC
13 | . | . | TRBJ1-3 | TRBV7-9 | CASRSRAGNTIYF | TGTGCCAGCAGAAGCAGGGCTGGAAACACCATATATTTT
15 | TRBD1 | . | TRBJ1-4 | TRBV5-6 | CASSWGQGVNEKLFF | TGTGCCAGCAGCTGGGGACAGGGGGTTAATGAAAAACTGTTTTTT
15 | TRBD2 | . | TRBJ2-5 | TRBV9 | CASSLWEGLGETQYF | TGTGCCAGCAGCCTGTGGGAGGGCCTCGGGGAGACCCAGTACTTC
13 | TRBD2 | . | TRBJ2-3 | TRBV11-3 | CASSTGDYNTQYF | TGTGCCAGCAGCACTGGGGACTACAATACGCAGTATTTT
15 | . | . | TRBJ1-2 | TRBV28 | CASRSGAGSIGGYTF | TGTGCCAGCAGATCAGGAGCGGGTTCCATTGGTGGCTACACCTTC
15 | . | . | TRBJ2-1 | TRBV5-1 | CASSLAGNSYNEQFF | TGCGCCAGCAGCTTGGCAGGGAACTCCTACAATGAGCAGTTCTTC
13 | . | . | TRBJ1-5 | TRBV19 | CASSISDGQPQHF | TGTGCCAGTAGTATAAGCGACGGTCAGCCCCAGCATTTT
14 | TRBD2 | . | TRBJ2-5 | TRBV2 | CGGGKRESGKTQYF | TGTGGGGGTGGGAAGCGGGAGAGTGGAAAGACCCAGTACTTC
19 | . | . | TRBJ2-1 | TRBV21-1 | CASSTTLLPTRVGGDEQFF | TGTGCCAGCAGCACAACCCTACTTCCAACTAGAGTGGGGGGGGATGAGCAGTTCTTC
15 | TRBD1 | once | TRBJ1-2 | TRBV6-1 | CASRPTGDANYGYTF | TGTGCCAGCAGGCCCACAGGGGACGCTAACTATGGCTACACCTTC